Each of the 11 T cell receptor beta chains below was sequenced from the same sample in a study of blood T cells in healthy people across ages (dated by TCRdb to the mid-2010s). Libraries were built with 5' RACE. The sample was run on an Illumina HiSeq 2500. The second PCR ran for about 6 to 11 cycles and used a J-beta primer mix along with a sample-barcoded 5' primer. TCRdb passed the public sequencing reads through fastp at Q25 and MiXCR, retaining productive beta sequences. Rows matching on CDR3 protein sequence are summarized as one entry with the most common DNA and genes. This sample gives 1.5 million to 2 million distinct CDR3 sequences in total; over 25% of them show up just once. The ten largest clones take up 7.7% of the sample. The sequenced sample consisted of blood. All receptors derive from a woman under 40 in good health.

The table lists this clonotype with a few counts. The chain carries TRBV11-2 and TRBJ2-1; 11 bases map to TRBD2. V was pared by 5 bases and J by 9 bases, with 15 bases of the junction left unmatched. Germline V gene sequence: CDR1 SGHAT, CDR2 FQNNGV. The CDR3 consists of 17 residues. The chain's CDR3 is CASSANLAGGRISEQFF. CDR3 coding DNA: TGTGCCAGCAGCGCAAACCTAGCGGGGGGTAGGATCAGTGAGCAGTTCTTC.

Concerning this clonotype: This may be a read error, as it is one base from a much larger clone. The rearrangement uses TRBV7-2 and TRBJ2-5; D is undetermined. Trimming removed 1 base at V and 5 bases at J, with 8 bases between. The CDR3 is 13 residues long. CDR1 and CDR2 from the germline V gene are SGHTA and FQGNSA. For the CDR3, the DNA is TGTGCCAGCAGCTTAGACGAGAGTGAGACCCAGTACTTC. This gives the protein CASSLDESETQYF.

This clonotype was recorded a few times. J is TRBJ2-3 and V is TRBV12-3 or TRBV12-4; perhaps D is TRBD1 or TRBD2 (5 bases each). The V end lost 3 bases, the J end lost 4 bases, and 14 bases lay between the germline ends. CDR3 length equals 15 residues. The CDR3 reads CASSLGRDVADTQYF. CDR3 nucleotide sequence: TGTGCCAGCAGTTTGGGCAGGGACGTTGCAGATACGCAGTATTTT.

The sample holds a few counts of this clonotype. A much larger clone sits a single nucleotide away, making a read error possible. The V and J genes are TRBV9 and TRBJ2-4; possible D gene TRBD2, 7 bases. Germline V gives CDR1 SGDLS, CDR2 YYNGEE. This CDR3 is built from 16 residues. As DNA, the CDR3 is TGTGCCAGCGGCGTAGAAGGCGGGGGCTCCAAAAACATTCAGTACTTC. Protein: CASGVEGGGSKNIQYF.

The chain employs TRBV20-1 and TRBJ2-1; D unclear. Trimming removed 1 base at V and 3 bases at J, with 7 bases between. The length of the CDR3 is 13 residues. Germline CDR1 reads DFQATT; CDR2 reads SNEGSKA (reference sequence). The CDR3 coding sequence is TGCAGTGCTAGAGTATTGAACTACAATGAGCAGTTCTTC. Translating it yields CSARVLNYNEQFF.

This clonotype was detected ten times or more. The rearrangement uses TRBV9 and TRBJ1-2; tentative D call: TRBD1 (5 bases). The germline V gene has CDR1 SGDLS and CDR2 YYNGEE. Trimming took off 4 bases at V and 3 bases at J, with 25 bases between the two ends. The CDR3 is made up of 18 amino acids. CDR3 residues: CASSPQSEGPATYYGYTF. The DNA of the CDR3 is TGTGCCAGCAGCCCGCAATCAGAGGGGCCAGCTACTTACTATGGCTACACCTTC.

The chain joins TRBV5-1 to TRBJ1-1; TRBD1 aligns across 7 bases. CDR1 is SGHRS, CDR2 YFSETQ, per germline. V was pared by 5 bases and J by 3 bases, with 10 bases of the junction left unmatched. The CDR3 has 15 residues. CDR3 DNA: TGCGCCAGCAGGACAAGGGGCAGGGGGGACACTGAAGCTTTCTTT. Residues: CASRTRGRGDTEAFF.

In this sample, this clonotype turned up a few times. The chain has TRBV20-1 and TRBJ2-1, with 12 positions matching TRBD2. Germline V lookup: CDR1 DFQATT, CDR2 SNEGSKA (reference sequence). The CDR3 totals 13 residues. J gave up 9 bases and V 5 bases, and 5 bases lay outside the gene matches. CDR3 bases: TGCAGTGCTGAACTAGCGGGGGGAGGTGAGCAGTTCTTC. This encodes CSAELAGGGEQFF.

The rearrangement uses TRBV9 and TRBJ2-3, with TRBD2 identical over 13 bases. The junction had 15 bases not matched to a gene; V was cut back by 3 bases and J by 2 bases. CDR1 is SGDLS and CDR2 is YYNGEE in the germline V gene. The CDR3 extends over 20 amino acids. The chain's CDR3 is CASSATLGTSGIEATDTQYF. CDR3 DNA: TGTGCCAGCAGCGCGACTCTCGGGACTAGCGGGATTGAGGCCACAGATACGCAGTATTTT. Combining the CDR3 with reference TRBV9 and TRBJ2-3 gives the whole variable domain DSGVTQTPKHLITATGQRVTLRCSPRSGDLSVYWYQQSLDQGLQFLIQYYNGEERAKGNILERFSAQQFPDLHSELNLSSLELGDSALYFCASSATLGTSGIEATDTQYFGPGTRLTVL.

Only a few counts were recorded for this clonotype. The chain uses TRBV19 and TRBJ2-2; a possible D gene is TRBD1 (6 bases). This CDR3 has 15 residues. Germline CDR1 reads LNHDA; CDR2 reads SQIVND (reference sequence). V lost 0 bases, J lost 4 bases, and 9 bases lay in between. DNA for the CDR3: TGTGCCAGTAGTATAGAGGGGGCAGGCACCGGGGAGCTGTTTTTT. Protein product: CASSIEGAGTGELFF.

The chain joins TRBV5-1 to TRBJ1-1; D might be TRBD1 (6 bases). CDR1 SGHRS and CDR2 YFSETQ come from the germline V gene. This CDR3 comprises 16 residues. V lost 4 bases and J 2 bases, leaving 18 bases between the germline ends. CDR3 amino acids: CASSPRGGALNTEAFF. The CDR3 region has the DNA TGCGCCAGCAGCCCGAGAGGGGGGGCATTAAACACTGAAGCTTTCTTT.